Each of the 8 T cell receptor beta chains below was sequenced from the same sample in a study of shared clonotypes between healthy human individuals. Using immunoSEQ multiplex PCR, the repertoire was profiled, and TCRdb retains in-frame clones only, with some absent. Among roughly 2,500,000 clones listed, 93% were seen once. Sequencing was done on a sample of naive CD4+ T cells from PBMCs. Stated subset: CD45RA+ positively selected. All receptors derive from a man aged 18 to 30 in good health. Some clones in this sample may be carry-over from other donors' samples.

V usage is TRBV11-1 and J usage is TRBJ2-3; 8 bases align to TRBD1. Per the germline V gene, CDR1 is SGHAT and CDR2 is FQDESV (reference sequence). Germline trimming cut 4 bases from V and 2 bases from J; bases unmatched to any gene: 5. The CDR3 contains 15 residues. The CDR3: CASSSPGGPTDTQYF. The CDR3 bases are TGTGCCAGCAGCTCGCCAGGGGGCCCCACAGATACGCAGTATTTT.

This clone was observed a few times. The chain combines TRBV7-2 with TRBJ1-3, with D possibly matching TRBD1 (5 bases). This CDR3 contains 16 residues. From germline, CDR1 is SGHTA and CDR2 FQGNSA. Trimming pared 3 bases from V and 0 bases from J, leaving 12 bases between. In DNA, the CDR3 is TGTGCCAGCAGCTTCCTGGGCAGGGCCTCTGGAAACACCATATATTTT. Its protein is CASSFLGRASGNTIYF.

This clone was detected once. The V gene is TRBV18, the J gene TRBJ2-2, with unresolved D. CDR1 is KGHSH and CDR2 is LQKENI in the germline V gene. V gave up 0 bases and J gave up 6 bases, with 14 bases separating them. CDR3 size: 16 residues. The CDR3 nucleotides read TGTGCCAGCTCACCACCCCGGGCAGCGAGCGCCGGGGAGCTGTTTTTT. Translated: CASSPPRAASAGELFF.

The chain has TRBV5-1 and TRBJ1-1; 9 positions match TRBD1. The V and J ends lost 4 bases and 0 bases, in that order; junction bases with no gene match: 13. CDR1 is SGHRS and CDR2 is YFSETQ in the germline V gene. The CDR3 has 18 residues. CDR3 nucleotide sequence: TGCGCCAGCAGCCGGGGACAGGGTGGCCATTTTTTGAACACTGAAGCTTTCTTT. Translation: CASSRGQGGHFLNTEAFF. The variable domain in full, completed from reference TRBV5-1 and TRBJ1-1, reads KAGVTQTPRYLIKTRGQQVTLSCSPISGHRSVSWYQQTPGQGLQFLFEYFSETQRNKGNFPGRFSGRQFSNSRSEMNVSTLELGDSALYLCASSRGQGGHFLNTEAFFGQGTRLTVV.

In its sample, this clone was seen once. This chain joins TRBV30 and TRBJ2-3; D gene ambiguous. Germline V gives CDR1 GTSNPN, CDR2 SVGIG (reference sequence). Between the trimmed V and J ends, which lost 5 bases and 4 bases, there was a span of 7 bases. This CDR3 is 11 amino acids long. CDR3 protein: CAWGSSDTQYF. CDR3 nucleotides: TGTGCCTGGGGGTCCTCAGATACGCAGTATTTT.

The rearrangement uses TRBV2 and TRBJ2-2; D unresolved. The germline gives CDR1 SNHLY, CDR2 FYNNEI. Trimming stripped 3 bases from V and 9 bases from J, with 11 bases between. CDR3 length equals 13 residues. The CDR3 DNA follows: TGTGCCAGCAGTGACTCGGGTCCCAGGGAGCTGTTTTTT. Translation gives CASSDSGPRELFF.

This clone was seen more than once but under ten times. This CDR3 reads CASSLRGTTQETQYF. CDR3 nucleotides: TGTGCCAGCAGCTTGCGGGGAACGACCCAAGAGACCCAGTACTTC. This chain uses TRBV5-6 with TRBJ2-5; a possible D gene is TRBD2 (5 bases). The CDR3 runs 15 residues. The germline V and J ends were trimmed by 1 base and 1 base, with 11 bases remaining between them. Germline-derived CDR1 and CDR2 are SGHDT and YYEEEE.

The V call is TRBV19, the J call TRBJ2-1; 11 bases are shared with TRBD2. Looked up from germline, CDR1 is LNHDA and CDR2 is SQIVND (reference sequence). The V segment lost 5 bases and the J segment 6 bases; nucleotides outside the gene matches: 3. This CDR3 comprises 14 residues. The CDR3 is CASSLLAGVNEQFF. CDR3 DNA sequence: TGTGCCAGTAGTTTACTAGCGGGAGTCAATGAGCAGTTCTTC.